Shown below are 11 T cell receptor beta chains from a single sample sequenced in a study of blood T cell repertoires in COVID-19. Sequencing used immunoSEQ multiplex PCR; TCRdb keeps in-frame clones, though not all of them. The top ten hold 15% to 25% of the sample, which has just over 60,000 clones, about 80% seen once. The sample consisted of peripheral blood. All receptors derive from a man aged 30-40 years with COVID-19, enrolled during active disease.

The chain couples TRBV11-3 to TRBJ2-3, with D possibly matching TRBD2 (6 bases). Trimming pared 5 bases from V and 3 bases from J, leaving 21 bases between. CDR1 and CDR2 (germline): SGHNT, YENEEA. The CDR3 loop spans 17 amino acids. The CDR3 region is CASSPFEEGIITDTQYF. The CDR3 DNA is TGTGCCAGCAGCCCCTTTGAGGAGGGTATAATTACAGATACGCAGTATTTT.

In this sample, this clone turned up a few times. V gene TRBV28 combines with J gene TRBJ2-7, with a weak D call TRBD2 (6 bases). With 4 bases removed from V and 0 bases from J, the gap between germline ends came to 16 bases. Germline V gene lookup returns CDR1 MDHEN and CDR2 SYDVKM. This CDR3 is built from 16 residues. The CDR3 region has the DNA TGTGCCAGCAGTTCCCTAGGAGGGAGTACCTCCTACGAGCAGTACTTC. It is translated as CASSSLGGSTSYEQYF.

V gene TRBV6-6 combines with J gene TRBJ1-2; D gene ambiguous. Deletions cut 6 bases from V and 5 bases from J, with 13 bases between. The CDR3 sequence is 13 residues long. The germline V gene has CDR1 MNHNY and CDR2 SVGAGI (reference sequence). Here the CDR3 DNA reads TGTGCCAGCAGCCAGGCGGGCCCTTATGGCTACACCTTC. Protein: CASSQAGPYGYTF.

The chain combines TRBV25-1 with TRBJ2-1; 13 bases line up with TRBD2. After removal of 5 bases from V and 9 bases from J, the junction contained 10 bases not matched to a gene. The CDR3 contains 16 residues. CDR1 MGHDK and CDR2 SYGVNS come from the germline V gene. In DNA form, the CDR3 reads TGTGCCAGCAGTTTCATCACTAGCGGGGGGGCCGGTGAGCAGTTCTTC. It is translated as CASSFITSGGAGEQFF.

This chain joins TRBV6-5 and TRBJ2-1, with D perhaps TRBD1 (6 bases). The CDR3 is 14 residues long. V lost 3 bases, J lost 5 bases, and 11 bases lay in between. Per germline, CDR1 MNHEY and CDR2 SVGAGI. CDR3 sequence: CASSYTGSHNEQFF. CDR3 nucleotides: TGTGCCAGCAGTTATACAGGGAGCCACAATGAGCAGTTCTTC.

CDR3 DNA sequence: TGTGCCAGCGTAGGACAGGGGAGGACCGGGGAGCTGTTTTTT. Protein: CASVGQGRTGELFF. V is TRBV2 and J is TRBJ2-2; TRBD1 matches 9 bases. V lost 8 bases to trimming and J lost 5 bases; unmatched junction nucleotides: 6. Germline assignment: CDR1 SNHLY and CDR2 FYNNEI. The CDR3 is 14 amino acids.

The CDR3 bases are TGTGCCTGGGGCCCGGGGGTAGATCAGCCCCAGCATTTT. Protein: CAWGPGVDQPQHF. This sequence joins TRBV30 and TRBJ1-5, with D possibly matching TRBD1 (5 bases). Trimming left V 5 bases short and J 5 bases short, with 13 bases between. Germline V gene sequence: CDR1 GTSNPN, CDR2 SVGIG (reference sequence). The CDR3 has 13 amino acids.

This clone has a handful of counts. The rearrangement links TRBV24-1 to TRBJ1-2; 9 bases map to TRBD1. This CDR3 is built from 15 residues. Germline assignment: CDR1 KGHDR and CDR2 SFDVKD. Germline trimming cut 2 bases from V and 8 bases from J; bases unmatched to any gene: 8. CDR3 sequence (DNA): TGTGCCACCAGTGATTCCAAACAGGGGGCATGGGGCTACACCTTC. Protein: CATSDSKQGAWGYTF.

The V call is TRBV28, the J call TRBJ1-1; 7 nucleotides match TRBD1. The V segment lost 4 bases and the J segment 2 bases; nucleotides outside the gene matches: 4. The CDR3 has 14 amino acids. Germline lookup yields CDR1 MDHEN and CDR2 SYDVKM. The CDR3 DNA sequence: TGTGCCAGCAGTTCCCGGGACAGTAACACTGAAGCTTTCTTT. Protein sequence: CASSSRDSNTEAFF.

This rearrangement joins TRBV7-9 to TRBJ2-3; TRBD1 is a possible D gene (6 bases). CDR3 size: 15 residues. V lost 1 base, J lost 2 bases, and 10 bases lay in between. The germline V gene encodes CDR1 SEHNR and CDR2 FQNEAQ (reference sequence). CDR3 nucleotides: TGTGCCAGCAGCTTAGTCAGGGGCAACACAGATACGCAGTATTTT. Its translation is CASSLVRGNTDTQYF.

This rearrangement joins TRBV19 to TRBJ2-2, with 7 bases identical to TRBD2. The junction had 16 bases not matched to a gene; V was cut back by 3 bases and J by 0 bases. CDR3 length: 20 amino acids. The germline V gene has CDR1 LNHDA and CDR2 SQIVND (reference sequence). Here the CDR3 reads CASSIPMRAGAGTNTGELFF. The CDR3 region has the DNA TGTGCCAGTAGTATTCCGATGAGGGCGGGAGCAGGCACGAACACCGGGGAGCTGTTTTTT.